This TCR beta chain was recovered during a study of patients and donors after allogeneic stem cell transplantation. V was cut by 3 bases and J by 3 bases, with 8 bases left in between. Germline values: CDR1 ENHRY, CDR2 SYGVKD. The CDR3 contains 13 residues. TCRdb analysed the RT-PCR reads with MiXCR anew, one entry per CDR3 protein. The sample comprises some 230,000 distinct CDR3 sequences, approximately 14% of which are singletons, and roughly 10% rests with the top ten. The chain is built from TRBV10-3 and TRBJ1-2; D is undetermined. The sequence derives from a human donor who was either an allogeneic HSCT recipient or a stem cell or donor lymphocyte infusion donor (not recorded which). It is not recorded whose cells these are; they may come from a transplant donor. The specimen sequenced was blood, either unsorted or a sorted T cell fraction (not recorded which). Here the CDR3 DNA reads TGTGCCATCAGTGACAGGACTTACTATGGCTACACCTTC. Its translation: CAISDRTYYGYTF.